This is a list of T cell receptor beta chains from one sample in a study of blood T cell repertoires in COVID-19. The data were produced by immunoSEQ multiplex PCR, yet TCRdb's version contains in-frame clones alone and is incomplete. Of 86,000 or so clones detected, 91% appear once; the ten largest clones hold roughly 2%. Sequencing was carried out using peripheral blood. These receptor sequences come from a woman aged 45-60 years in a cohort sampled during active COVID-19. CDR3s include the opening cysteine and the closing phenylalanine or tryptophan. A D gene is named only where the DNA matches it firmly. Expanded clones get a size class; other rows say once, few or many, or leave the size out.

v_gene	d_gene	j_gene	abundance	CDR3nt	CDR3aa
TRBV19	-	TRBJ2-7	-	TGTGCCAGTAGTATCCGACAGGTTCCTCAGATCTACGAGCAGTACTTC	CASSIRQVPQIYEQYF
TRBV5-6	TRBD1	TRBJ1-5	-	TGTGCCAGCAGCTTTGGGACAGGGGAGAAAGTAGGTCAGCCCCAGCATTTT	CASSFGTGEKVGQPQHF
TRBV6-6	-	TRBJ1-1	-	TGTGCCAGCAGTTACTACGGCAGGGAGAACACTGAAGCTTTCTTT	CASSYYGRENTEAFF
TRBV9	-	TRBJ1-1	once	TGTGCCAGCAGCGTAGGGAGGAACACTGAAGCTTTCTTT	CASSVGRNTEAFF
TRBV11-2	TRBD2	TRBJ2-3	-	TGTGCCAGCAGCCTCCAGAAGCGGGGAAGCACAGATACGCAGTATTTT	CASSLQKRGSTDTQYF
TRBV9	-	TRBJ2-3	-	TGTGCCAGCAGCGTATTTGGGGGGGACAACACAGATACGCAGTATTTT	CASSVFGGDNTDTQYF
TRBV6-5	-	TRBJ1-1	-	TGTGCCAGCATGGTCGGGGGACCGAACACTGAAGCTTTCTTT	CASMVGGPNTEAFF
TRBV28	TRBD1	TRBJ1-1	-	TGTGCCAGCTTAGGACCGGGACAGGGGACAAGGGCTTTCTTT	CASLGPGQGTRAFF
TRBV28	TRBD1	TRBJ2-7	-	TGTGCCAGCAGTAGATTGGGACAGTACTACGAGCAGTACTTC	CASSRLGQYYEQYF
TRBV9	TRBD2	TRBJ2-3	-	TGTGCCAGCAGCGGGGGACTATCTGGTACGCAGTATTTT	CASSGGLSGTQYF
TRBV3-1/TRBV3-2	TRBD2	TRBJ2-3	-	TGTGCCAGCAGCCAAGTTAGCGGGGGGGGATCAGATACGCAGTATTTT	CASSQVSGGGSDTQYF
TRBV10-2	-	TRBJ2-7	-	TGCGCCAGCAGCCTAGGGGGCTACGAGCAGTACTTC	CASSLGGYEQYF
TRBV28	TRBD1	TRBJ2-7	-	TGTGCCAGCAGTTCCGGGACAGGGGAACAATACGAGCAGTACTTC	CASSSGTGEQYEQYF
TRBV19	-	TRBJ2-7	-	TGTGCCAGTAGTATAGGAGCGGGCTACGAGCAGTACTTC	CASSIGAGYEQYF
TRBV7-2	TRBD1	TRBJ2-7	-	TGTGCCAGCAGCTTAGCCGGGACAGGGGCGTACGAGCAGTACTTC	CASSLAGTGAYEQYF
TRBV28	-	TRBJ2-3	-	TGTGCCAGCAGTTCCCGCCTCAGGGGTACAGATACGCAGTATTTT	CASSSRLRGTDTQYF
TRBV5-1	TRBD1	TRBJ2-1	-	TGCGCCAGCAGCTTAACCGGGACAGCATACAATGAGCAGTTCTTC	CASSLTGTAYNEQFF
TRBV4-1	-	TRBJ1-2	-	TGCGCCGTAGGGGATTTCAGCGGCTACACCTTC	CAVGDFSGYTF
TRBV7-8	-	TRBJ1-3	-	TGTGCCAGCAGCTCAAGGGGTTCAGGAAACACCATATATTTT	CASSSRGSGNTIYF
TRBV3-1/TRBV3-2	-	TRBJ1-5	-	TGTGCCAGCAGCCAAACCGGGGGACTTATGGGATACCAGCCCCAGCATTTT	CASSQTGGLMGYQPQHF
TRBV11-2	TRBD1	TRBJ1-2	-	TGTGCCAGCAGACCTGGGACAGGGAACTATGGCTACACCTTC	CASRPGTGNYGYTF
TRBV27	-	TRBJ1-5	-	TGTGCCAGCAGTCAGGGTTATAGCAATCAGCCCCAGCATTTT	CASSQGYSNQPQHF
TRBV7-8	-	TRBJ1-5	-	TGTGCCAGCAGCCCGAGAGCGGAGATCCATCAGCCCCAGCATTTT	CASSPRAEIHQPQHF
TRBV12-5	-	TRBJ1-5	once	TGTGCTACTAGAGAGGGTCATAGCAATCAGCCCCAGCATTTT	CATREGHSNQPQHF
TRBV30	-	TRBJ2-3	-	TGTGCCTGGAGTCGGGGGTTGCTTGATACGCAGTATTTT	CAWSRGLLDTQYF
TRBV5-4	TRBD1	TRBJ2-3	-	TGTGCCAGCAGCCCCCGAGCAGGGGGTCACTACGATACGCAGTATTTT	CASSPRAGGHYDTQYF
TRBV19	-	TRBJ1-4	-	TGTGCCAGTAGTCCTGGACCGGGGTTGGGAGAAAAACTGTTTTTT	CASSPGPGLGEKLFF
TRBV7-9	-	TRBJ2-7	-	TGTGCCAGCAGCTTAGTACAGGGTGGTTACGAGCAGTACTTC	CASSLVQGGYEQYF
TRBV3-1/TRBV3-2	-	TRBJ1-1	-	TGTGCCACCTTTAACTATGGTGGCACTGAAGCTTTCTTT	CATFNYGGTEAFF
TRBV28	-	TRBJ2-7	-	TGTGCCAGCAGTTCTCCCCTCCCTCCCTACGAGCAGTACTTC	CASSSPLPPYEQYF
TRBV7-2	-	TRBJ1-1	-	TGTGCCAGCAGCTTAGAGAGGGTTGAAGCTTTCTTT	CASSLERVEAFF
TRBV27	TRBD2	TRBJ2-2	few	TGTGCCAGCAGCCGCCGACTAGCGTGGGACACCGGGGAGCTGTTTTTT	CASSRRLAWDTGELFF
TRBV16	-	TRBJ1-2	-	TGTGCCAGCAGCCCCCCAGGGAGGGTTGGCTACACCTTC	CASSPPGRVGYTF
TRBV7-6	-	TRBJ2-3	-	TGTGCCAGCAGCCAGAGGAGTAGCATCACGGGAGATACGCAGTATTTT	CASSQRSSITGDTQYF
TRBV11-2	-	TRBJ1-1	-	TGTGCCAGCAGCTTAGACCTTGGTCCACGGGGGTCTGGCACTGAAGCTTTCTTT	CASSLDLGPRGSGTEAFF
TRBV18	-	TRBJ2-2	-	TGTGCCAGCTCACCACCGCAGGCCGGGGAGCTGTTTTTT	CASSPPQAGELFF
TRBV30	-	TRBJ1-6	-	TGTGCCTGGAGGTCAGGGGATTCACCCCTCCACTTT	CAWRSGDSPLHF
TRBV9	-	TRBJ1-6	few	TGTGCCAGCAGCGTACGACAGGCTCTGGATTCACCCCTCCACTTT	CASSVRQALDSPLHF
TRBV7-8	-	TRBJ2-1	-	TGTGCCAGCAGCATAAACAGGGTTAATGAGCAGTTCTTC	CASSINRVNEQFF
TRBV3-1/TRBV3-2	-	TRBJ2-2	-	TGTGCCAGCAGCTACAGGCCGAACACCGGGGAGCTGTTTTTT	CASSYRPNTGELFF
TRBV5-8	TRBD1	TRBJ1-3	-	TGTGCCAGCAGCTTTGACAGGGGGCGTGATGGAAACACCATATATTTT	CASSFDRGRDGNTIYF
TRBV2	-	TRBJ1-5	-	TGTGCCAGCAGTGAGTCAGATTTTAGCAATCAGCCCCAGCATTTT	CASSESDFSNQPQHF